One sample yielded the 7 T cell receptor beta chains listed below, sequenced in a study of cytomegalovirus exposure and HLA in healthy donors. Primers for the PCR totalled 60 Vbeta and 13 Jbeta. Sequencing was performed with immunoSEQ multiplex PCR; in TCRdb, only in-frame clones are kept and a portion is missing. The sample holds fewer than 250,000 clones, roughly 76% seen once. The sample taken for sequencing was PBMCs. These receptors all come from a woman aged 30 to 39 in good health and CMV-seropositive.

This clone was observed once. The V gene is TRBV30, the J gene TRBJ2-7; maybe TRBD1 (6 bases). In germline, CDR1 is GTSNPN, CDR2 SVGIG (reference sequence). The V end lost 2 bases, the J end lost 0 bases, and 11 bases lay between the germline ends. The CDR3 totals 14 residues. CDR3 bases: TGTGCCTGGAGTAGGGGGAGCGGCTCCTACGAGCAGTACTTC. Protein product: CAWSRGSGSYEQYF.

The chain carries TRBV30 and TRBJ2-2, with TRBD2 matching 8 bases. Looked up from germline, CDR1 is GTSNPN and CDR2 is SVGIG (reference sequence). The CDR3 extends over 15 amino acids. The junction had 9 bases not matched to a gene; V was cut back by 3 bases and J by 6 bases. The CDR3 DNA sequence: TGTGCCTGGAGAAAAATAGCGGGGCCGGCCGGGGAGCTGTTTTTT. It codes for CAWRKIAGPAGELFF.

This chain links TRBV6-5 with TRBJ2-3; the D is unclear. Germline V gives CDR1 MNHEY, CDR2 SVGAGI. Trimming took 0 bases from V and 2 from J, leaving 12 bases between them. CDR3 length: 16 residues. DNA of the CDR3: TGTGCCAGCAGTTACTCGTTAGCAGCTACCACAGATACGCAGTATTTT. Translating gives CASSYSLAATTDTQYF.

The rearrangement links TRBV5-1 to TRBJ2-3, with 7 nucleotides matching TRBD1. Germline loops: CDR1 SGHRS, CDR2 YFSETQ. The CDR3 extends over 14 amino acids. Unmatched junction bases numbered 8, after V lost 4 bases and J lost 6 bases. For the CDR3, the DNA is TGCGCCAGCAGCCCCAGAACAGGGGTCGATACGCAGTATTTT. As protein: CASSPRTGVDTQYF.

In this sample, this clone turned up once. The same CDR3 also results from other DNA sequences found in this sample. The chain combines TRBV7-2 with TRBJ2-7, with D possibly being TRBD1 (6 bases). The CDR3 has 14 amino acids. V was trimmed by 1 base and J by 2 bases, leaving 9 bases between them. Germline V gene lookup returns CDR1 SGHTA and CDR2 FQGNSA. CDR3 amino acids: CASSLDRAAYEQYF. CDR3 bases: TGTGCCAGCAGCTTAGACAGGGCGGCCTACGAGCAGTACTTC.

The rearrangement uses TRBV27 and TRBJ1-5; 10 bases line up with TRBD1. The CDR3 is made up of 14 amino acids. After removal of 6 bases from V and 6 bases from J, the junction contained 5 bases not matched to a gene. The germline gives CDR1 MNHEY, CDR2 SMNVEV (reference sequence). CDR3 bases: TGTGCCAGCAGCCCGGGACAGGGGTTTCAGCCCCAGCATTTT. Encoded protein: CASSPGQGFQPQHF.

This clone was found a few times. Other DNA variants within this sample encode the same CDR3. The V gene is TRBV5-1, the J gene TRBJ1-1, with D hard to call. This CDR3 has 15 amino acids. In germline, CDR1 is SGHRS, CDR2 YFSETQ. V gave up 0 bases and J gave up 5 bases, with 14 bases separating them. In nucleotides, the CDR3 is TGCGCCAGCAGCTTGGGCGTCTCGGCGGGGACTGAAGCTTTCTTT. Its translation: CASSLGVSAGTEAFF.